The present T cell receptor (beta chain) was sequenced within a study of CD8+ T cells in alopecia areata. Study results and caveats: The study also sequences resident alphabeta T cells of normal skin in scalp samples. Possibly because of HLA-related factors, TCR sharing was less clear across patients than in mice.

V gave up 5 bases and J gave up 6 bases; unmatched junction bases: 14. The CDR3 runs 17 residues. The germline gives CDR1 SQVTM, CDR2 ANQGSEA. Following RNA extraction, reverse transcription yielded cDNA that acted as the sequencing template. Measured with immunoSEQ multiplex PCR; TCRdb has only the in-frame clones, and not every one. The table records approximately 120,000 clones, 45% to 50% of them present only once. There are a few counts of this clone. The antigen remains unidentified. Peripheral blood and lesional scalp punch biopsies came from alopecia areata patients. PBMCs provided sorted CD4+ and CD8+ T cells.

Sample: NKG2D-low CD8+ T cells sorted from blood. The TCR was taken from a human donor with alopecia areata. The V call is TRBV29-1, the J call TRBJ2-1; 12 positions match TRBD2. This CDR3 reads CSVRLAGVVWVSNEQFF. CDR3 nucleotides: TGCAGCGTTCGACTAGCGGGAGTGGTATGGGTTAGCAATGAGCAGTTCTTC.